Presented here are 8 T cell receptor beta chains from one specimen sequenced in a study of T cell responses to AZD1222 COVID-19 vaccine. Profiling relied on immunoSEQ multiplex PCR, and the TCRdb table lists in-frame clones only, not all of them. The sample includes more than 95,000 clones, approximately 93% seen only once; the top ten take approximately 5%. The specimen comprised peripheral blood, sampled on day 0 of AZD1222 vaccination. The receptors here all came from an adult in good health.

The CDR3 here is CATSAGLNTEAFF. CDR3 in DNA: TGTGCCACCAGCGCTGGTTTGAACACTGAAGCTTTCTTT. The rearrangement links TRBV15 to TRBJ1-1; D ambiguous. The CDR3 is made up of 13 amino acids. Germline CDR1 reads LNHNV; CDR2 reads YYDKDF (reference sequence). Trimming shortened V by 5 bases and J by 0 bases, and 7 bases separated the two germline ends.

CDR3 amino acids: CASSTRVGQSSGANVLTF. The CDR3, as DNA: TGTGCCAGCAGCACAAGAGTCGGACAGAGCTCTGGGGCCAACGTCCTGACTTTC. The chain joins TRBV21-1 to TRBJ2-6; TRBD1 was called by the table and not checked on the DNA. TRBV21-1 is a pseudogene segment. CDR3 length: 18 residues.

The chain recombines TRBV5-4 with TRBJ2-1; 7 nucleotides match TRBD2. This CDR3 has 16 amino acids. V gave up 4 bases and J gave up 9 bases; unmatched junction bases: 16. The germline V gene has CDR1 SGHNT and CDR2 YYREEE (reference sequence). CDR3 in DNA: TGTGCCAGCAGCCCTACTAGCGCGGGAAGGTTTGGTGAGCAGTTCTTC. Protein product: CASSPTSAGRFGEQFF.

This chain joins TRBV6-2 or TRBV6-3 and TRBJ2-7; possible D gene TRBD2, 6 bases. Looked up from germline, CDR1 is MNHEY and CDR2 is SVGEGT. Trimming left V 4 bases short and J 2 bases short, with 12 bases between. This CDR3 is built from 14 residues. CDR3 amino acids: CASSSPSATYEQYF. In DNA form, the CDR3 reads TGTGCCAGCAGTTCGCCTAGCGCAACCTACGAGCAGTACTTC.

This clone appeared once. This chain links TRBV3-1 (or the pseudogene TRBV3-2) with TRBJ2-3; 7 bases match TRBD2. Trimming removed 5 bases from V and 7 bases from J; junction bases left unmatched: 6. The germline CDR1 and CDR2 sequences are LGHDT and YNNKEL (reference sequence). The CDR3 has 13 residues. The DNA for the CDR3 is TGTGCCAGCAGCTTGGGGAGCGGGAATACGCAGTATTTT. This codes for CASSLGSGNTQYF.

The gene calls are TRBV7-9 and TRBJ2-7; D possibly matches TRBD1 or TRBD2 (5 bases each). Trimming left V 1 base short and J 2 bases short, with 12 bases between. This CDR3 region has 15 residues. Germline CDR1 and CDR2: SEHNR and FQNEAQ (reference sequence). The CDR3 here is CASSLVRGRAYEQYF. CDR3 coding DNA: TGTGCCAGCAGCTTAGTCCGGGGACGGGCCTACGAGCAGTACTTC. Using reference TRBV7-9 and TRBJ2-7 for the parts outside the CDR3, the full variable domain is DTGVSQNPRHKITKRGQNVTFRCDPISEHNRLYWYRQTLGQGPEFLTYFQNEAQLEKSRLLSDRFSAERPKGSFSTLEIQRTEQGDSAMYLCASSLVRGRAYEQYFGPGTRLTVT.

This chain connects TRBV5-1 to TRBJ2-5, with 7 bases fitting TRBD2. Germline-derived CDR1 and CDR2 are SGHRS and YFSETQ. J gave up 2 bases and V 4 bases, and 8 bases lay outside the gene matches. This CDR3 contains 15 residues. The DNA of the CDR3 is TGCGCCAGCAGCGGGACTTGGGGGGGACAAGAGACCCAGTACTTC. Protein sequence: CASSGTWGGQETQYF.

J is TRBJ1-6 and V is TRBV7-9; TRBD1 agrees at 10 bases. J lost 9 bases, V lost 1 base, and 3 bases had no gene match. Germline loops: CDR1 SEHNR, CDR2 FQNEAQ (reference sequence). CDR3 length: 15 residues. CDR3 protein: CASSLETGGFSPLHF. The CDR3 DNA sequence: TGTGCCAGCAGCTTAGAGACAGGGGGCTTTTCACCCCTCCACTTT.